The clone carrying this T cell receptor beta chain was found many times. For TCR, cDNA came from 5'RACE template switching, which added a universal primer site and UMIs. In TCRdb, the 5' RACE reads were re-called with MiXCR into one record per CDR3 protein. The sample lists 42,000 or so distinct CDR3 sequences; 6.8% were seen once. The data were obtained in a study of T cells after yellow fever vaccination. This CDR3 spans 17 amino acids. Study findings and constraints: Clonotypes found in both CD4 and CD8 compartments made up a small share. Post-booster samples contained most primary-vaccination clones (about 95% CD4, about 90% CD8).

The sequence was obtained from a young man who received the YFV17D yellow fever vaccine. The material sequenced was CD8+ T cells not binding an NS4B(214-222) dextramer, sorted from PBMCs, taken 45 days after the yellow fever booster vaccination. This sequence joins TRBV21-1 and TRBJ1-1; the listed D gene, TRBD1, was not tested against the DNA. TRBV21-1 is termed a pseudogene. CDR3 DNA: TGTGCCAGCAGCATCTGGGACAGGCTTCCCAAAGGACCTGAAGCTTTCTTT. It codes for CASSIWDRLPKGPEAFF.